These 8 T cell receptor beta chains were all obtained from the same sample, sequenced in a study of blood T cell repertoires in COVID-19. Sequencing was performed with immunoSEQ multiplex PCR; in TCRdb, only in-frame clones are kept and a portion is missing. Of over 250,000 clones listed, around 87% are singletons. The sample consisted of peripheral blood. Receptor source: a woman between 50 and 59 years old with acute or convalescent COVID-19.

The CDR3 nucleotides are TGTGCCAGCAGGAGTCAGGGAGGGGAAGGCTACACCTTC. Its translation: CASRSQGGEGYTF. The chain couples TRBV28 to TRBJ1-2, with TRBD1 as a possible D gene (5 bases). CDR1 is MDHEN, CDR2 SYDVKM, per germline. Trimming left V 6 bases short and J 8 bases short, with 16 bases between. The CDR3 contains 13 residues.

The V gene is TRBV19, the J gene TRBJ2-7; 9 bases match TRBD1. Trimming took 3 bases from V and 3 from J; bases not matched to a gene: 6. Germline CDR1 is LNHDA and CDR2 is SQIVND (reference sequence). CDR3 length equals 15 residues. This CDR3 is CASSIRQGGSYEQYF. The CDR3 coding sequence is TGTGCCAGTAGTATCCGACAGGGGGGTAGCTACGAGCAGTACTTC.

This clone occurred a few times. The J gene is TRBJ1-1, the V gene TRBV7-3; 8 nucleotides agree with TRBD1. V lost 5 bases to trimming and J lost 7 bases; unmatched junction nucleotides: 6. The germline V gene has CDR1 SGHTA and CDR2 FQGTGA. This CDR3 is built from 13 residues. The CDR3 region has the DNA TGTGCCAGCAGCCAAGGCACAGGGGGTGAAGCTTTCTTT. Translation gives CASSQGTGGEAFF.

The chain couples TRBV30 to TRBJ1-4; D is uncertain. Trimming removed 4 bases at V and 0 bases at J, with 6 bases between. From germline, CDR1 is GTSNPN and CDR2 SVGIG (reference sequence). This CDR3 region has 13 residues. CDR3 coding DNA: TGTGCCTGGAATCGGGCAACTAATGAAAAACTGTTTTTT. Protein sequence: CAWNRATNEKLFF.

The V call is TRBV12-5, the J call TRBJ2-5, with TRBD2 identical over 11 bases. Unmatched junction bases numbered 11, after V lost 4 bases and J lost 4 bases. Germline CDR1 is LGHNT and CDR2 is FRNRAP. CDR3 length equals 17 residues. This chain's CDR3 is CASGSPHGGLAGETQYF. The CDR3 DNA sequence: TGTGCTAGTGGTTCCCCCCACGGAGGACTAGCGGGAGAGACCCAGTACTTC.

The CDR3 region has the DNA TGTGCCAGCAGTTTGACACCAATTAATGAAAAACTGTTTTTT. As protein: CASSLTPINEKLFF. The genes are TRBV27 and TRBJ1-4, with unresolved D. V gave up 3 bases and J gave up 4 bases, with 9 bases separating them. From germline, CDR1 is MNHEY and CDR2 SMNVEV (reference sequence). The CDR3 has 14 residues.

The chain uses TRBV11-3 and TRBJ2-3; perhaps TRBD2 as D (5 bases). The CDR3 loop spans 15 amino acids. CDR1 is SGHNT, CDR2 YENEEA, per germline. V was shortened by 4 bases and J by 4 bases, with 15 bases between the two germline ends. CDR3 amino acids: CASSSGGGVADTQYF. CDR3 nucleotide sequence: TGTGCCAGCAGCTCCGGAGGTGGGGTTGCAGATACGCAGTATTTT.

The chain joins TRBV5-1 to TRBJ2-2; 8 bases are shared with TRBD2. V gave up 1 base and J gave up 5 bases; unmatched junction bases: 1. Germline V CDR1 and CDR2: SGHRS, YFSETQ. CDR3 length: 14 residues. The CDR3 DNA reads as TGCGCCAGCAGCTTGCCGGGGGGGACCGGGGAGCTGTTTTTT. It encodes CASSLPGGTGELFF.